These T cell receptor beta chains were read from a single sample in a study of cytomegalovirus exposure and HLA in healthy donors. TCRdb's copy holds only in-frame clones and misses some; the assay was immunoSEQ multiplex PCR. The data hold approximately 110,000 clones, with 70% to 80% observed a single time. What was sequenced was PBMCs. The receptors derive from a man in his forties in good health and CMV-seronegative. CDR3s include the opening cysteine and the closing phenylalanine or tryptophan. Expanded clones get a size class; other rows say once, few or many, or leave the size out.

clone_size,cdr3_length,j_call,v_call,cdr3_aa
.,15,TRBJ1-6,TRBV6-1,CASATGGQSNSPLHF
.,13,TRBJ2-5,TRBV5-1,CASWDSPQETQYF
.,14,TRBJ1-2,TRBV11-2,CASSLETGNYGYTF
.,15,TRBJ1-5,TRBV5-1,CASSSGEYSNQPQHF
.,14,TRBJ2-7,TRBV10-3,CAITPSGKGYEQYF
.,11,TRBJ2-5,TRBV28,CASSLISTQYF
.,13,TRBJ2-7,TRBV19,CASSTGGSYEQYF
few,16,TRBJ1-6,TRBV5-6,CASSPGGQRHNSPLHF
.,13,TRBJ1-1,TRBV29-1,CSVDTGQYTEAFF
.,15,TRBJ1-1,TRBV30,CAWRGDRLSNTEAFF
.,12,TRBJ1-1,TRBV2,CASSRQGPEAFF
few,14,TRBJ1-2,TRBV6-5,CASSYRTGDYGYTF
.,13,TRBJ1-6,TRBV11-2,CASSATYNSPLHF
.,17,TRBJ1-2,TRBV2,CASSESKAGGGNYGYTF
once,16,TRBJ1-1,TRBV27,CASSRRPRTSNTEAFF
.,15,.,TRBV7-9,CASSLSGANPHEQYF
.,15,TRBJ2-1,TRBV5-4,CASSGAGTGAAKQFF
.,14,TRBJ2-2,TRBV19,CASNNRGETGELFF
.,16,TRBJ2-3,TRBV1,CTSSRSWGPNLCTQYF
few,17,TRBJ2-5,TRBV2,CASSFFPGTSGRETQYF
.,15,TRBJ2-1,TRBV29-1,CSPYTTSGNRNEQFF
.,18,TRBJ1-2,TRBV28,CASSFLVAPGGANYGYTF
.,14,TRBJ2-1,TRBV7-6,CASSSRGGHNEQFF
.,12,TRBJ1-2,TRBV6-5,CASSRNVGGYTF
.,12,TRBJ2-2,TRBV6-5,CASSRDTGELFF
.,14,TRBJ1-2,TRBV28,CASSLTQGTYGYTF
.,13,TRBJ2-4,TRBV4-1,CASSQGQGVIQYF
.,16,TRBJ1-4,TRBV7-8,CASSLAGGYPNEKLFF
.,14,TRBJ1-1,TRBV5-1,CASSLQGVNTEAFF
.,15,TRBJ1-2,TRBV28,CASRTGVPANYGYTF
.,15,TRBJ2-7,TRBV11-3,CASSLGSGSFYEQYF
.,16,TRBJ2-5,TRBV19,CASSIRTGGVKETQYF
.,14,TRBJ1-1,TRBV18,CASYRGQGNTEAFF
.,15,TRBJ2-7,TRBV5-1,CASSREGLITYEQYF
.,16,TRBJ2-5,TRBV7-9,CASSPRLAGVLETQYF
once,17,TRBJ1-6,TRBV19,CASSRSGRGSYNSPLHF
.,14,TRBJ2-7,TRBV9,CASSVADTNHEQYF
.,13,TRBJ1-2,TRBV6-1,CASSLTGWGGYTF
once,13,TRBJ2-7,TRBV30,CAWSVWDKDEQYF
.,16,TRBJ2-5,TRBV25-1,CASSELVQGIWETQYF
.,13,TRBJ2-2,TRBV15,CATWGVNTGELFF
few,14,TRBJ1-1,TRBV6-5,CASSYSNRHTEAFF
.,14,TRBJ2-7,TRBV30,CAWMRSGGYYEQYF
few,13,TRBJ2-7,TRBV4-1,CASSQAGQGEQYF
few,15,TRBJ2-7,TRBV7-9,CASSLEGGRTYEQYF
.,16,TRBJ2-7,TRBV18,CASSPRLAGGTYEQYF
few,17,TRBJ1-1,TRBV4-2,CASSQVAMGRMNTEAFF
.,12,TRBJ2-5,TRBV6-5,CASKTGVETQYF
once,13,TRBJ2-7,TRBV7-8,CASSLVQAYEQYF
.,14,TRBJ1-1,TRBV18,CASYPVGGRTEAFF
.,16,TRBJ2-7,TRBV4-2,CASSRGGGQGVNEQYF
.,16,TRBJ1-5,TRBV7-9,CSSSYSGGRWNQPQHF
.,12,TRBJ1-1,TRBV30,CAWSVTDTRNFF
.,16,TRBJ2-7,TRBV4-3,CASSQVIRGGGAVQYF
.,18,TRBJ2-3,TRBV7-9,CASSLYLRGRRRTDTQYF